The next 19 T cell receptor beta chains were all read from a single sample in a study of T cell responses to AZD1222 COVID-19 vaccine. Only in-frame clones appear in the TCRdb table, and some are missing; sequencing was by immunoSEQ multiplex PCR. The sample has 150,000 to 200,000 clones, 80% to 90% seen once. The specimen was peripheral blood, collected on day 0 of AZD1222 vaccination. The origin of the receptors is an adult in good health.

J is TRBJ1-2 and V is TRBV7-2, with a possible D match to TRBD1 (5 bases). V lost 4 bases to trimming and J lost 4 bases, with 16 bases between them. CDR3 size: 15 residues. Germline V gene data show CDR1 as SGHTA and CDR2 as FQGNSA. CDR3 coding DNA: TGTGCCAGCAGCTCTTCAGGGCAACTTGGCTATGGCTACACCTTC. Its translation: CASSSSGQLGYGYTF.

The V and J genes are TRBV5-6 and TRBJ1-2; TRBD1 is a possible D gene (5 bases). This CDR3 is built from 11 residues. The germline CDR1 and CDR2 sequences are SGHDT and YYEEEE. Trimming stripped 4 bases from V and 4 bases from J, with 5 bases between. CDR3 nucleotides: TGTGCCAGCAGCGACAGCTATGGCTACACCTTC. Amino acid sequence: CASSDSYGYTF.

The rearrangement links TRBV9 to TRBJ1-3; D gene unclear. This CDR3 has 16 residues. The V gene's germline CDR1 is SGDLS and CDR2 YYNGEE. Trimming left V 0 bases short and J 3 bases short, with 13 bases between. CDR3 amino acids: CASSVGPGSGGNTIYF. CDR3 DNA: TGTGCCAGCAGCGTAGGTCCAGGTTCGGGTGGAAACACCATATATTTT.

The J gene is TRBJ1-1, the V gene TRBV7-2; 7 bases are a match to TRBD1. The germline V gene has CDR1 SGHTA and CDR2 FQGNSA. The CDR3 runs 13 residues. V shed 5 bases and J 4 bases; nucleotides not matched to a gene: 4. For the CDR3, the DNA is TGTGCCAGCAGCACCCGGACAGGCACTGAAGCTTTCTTT. This codes for CASSTRTGTEAFF.

The rearrangement links TRBV7-2 to TRBJ1-5, with TRBD1 matching 8 bases. Germline V lookup: CDR1 SGHTA, CDR2 FQGNSA. The CDR3 has 14 residues. With 5 bases clipped from V and 3 bases from J, the junction kept 3 bases outside the gene matches. The CDR3 loop reads CASSRDRNNQPQHF. The CDR3 nucleotides read TGTGCCAGCAGCAGGGACAGGAACAATCAGCCCCAGCATTTT.

Only one count was recorded for this clone. The chain recombines TRBV13 with TRBJ1-4; 12 nucleotides align to TRBD1. V gave up 5 bases and J gave up 11 bases; unmatched junction bases: 9. This CDR3 contains 15 residues. The V gene's germline CDR1 is PRHDT and CDR2 FYEKMQ (reference sequence). The CDR3 loop reads CASSRKGQGADKLFF. In DNA form, the CDR3 reads TGTGCCAGCAGCCGAAAGGGACAGGGGGCGGATAAACTGTTTTTT.

The chain links TRBV27 to TRBJ2-3; D perhaps matches TRBD2 (5 bases). Per the germline V gene, CDR1 is MNHEY and CDR2 is SMNVEV (reference sequence). The V and J ends lost 6 bases and 5 bases respectively, with 15 bases between them. The CDR3 contains 14 residues. CDR3 in DNA: TGTGCCAGCAGGCAGGAGGTCGAGGGAGATACGCAGTATTTT. This gives the protein CASRQEVEGDTQYF.

V usage is TRBV25-1 and J usage is TRBJ2-2, with D perhaps matching TRBD1 (5 bases). The germline gives CDR1 MGHDK, CDR2 SYGVNS. Trimming took off 3 bases at V and 6 bases at J, with 14 bases between the two ends. This CDR3 is built from 15 residues. The CDR3 sequence: CASSDVGHLPGELFF. The DNA of the CDR3 is TGTGCCAGCAGTGATGTTGGACACCTCCCCGGGGAGCTGTTTTTT.

V gene TRBV3-1 (or the pseudogene TRBV3-2) combines with J gene TRBJ1-6; D not certain. The CDR3 spans 18 residues. Looked up from germline, CDR1 is LGHDT and CDR2 is YNNKEL (reference sequence). Deletions cut 1 base from V and 0 bases from J, with 13 bases between. The CDR3 reads CASSQVLWTASYNSPLHF. The CDR3 DNA sequence: TGTGCCAGCAGCCAAGTTCTCTGGACGGCCTCCTATAATTCACCCCTCCACTTT.

The J gene is TRBJ2-2, the V gene TRBV19; D might be TRBD1 (5 bases). The ends were cut back, 3 bases at V and 5 bases at J, with 13 bases in the middle. Germline assignment: CDR1 LNHDA and CDR2 SQIVND (reference sequence). CDR3 length: 15 residues. The CDR3 protein is CASSIRAGLTGELFF. The CDR3 DNA is TGTGCCAGTAGTATTAGGGCAGGGTTGACCGGGGAGCTGTTTTTT. Combining the CDR3 with reference TRBV19 and TRBJ2-2 gives the whole variable domain DGGITQSPKYLFRKEGQNVTLSCEQNLNHDAMYWYRQDPGQGLRLIYYSQIVNDFQKGDIAEGYSVSREKKESFPLTVTSAQKNPTAFYLCASSIRAGLTGELFFGEGSRLTVL.

J is TRBJ1-5 and V is TRBV19; TRBD1 agrees at 7 bases. V lost 5 bases, J lost 3 bases, and 10 bases stayed unmatched. The CDR3 is made up of 16 amino acids. Germline loops: CDR1 LNHDA, CDR2 SQIVND (reference sequence). Written as DNA, the CDR3 is TGTGCCAGTAGTCTCGGACAGGAAATTTACAATCAGCCCCAGCATTTT. It is translated as CASSLGQEIYNQPQHF.

J is TRBJ2-5 and V is TRBV28; D not certain. Between the trimmed V and J ends, which lost 5 bases and 1 base, there was a span of 14 bases. CDR3 length: 15 residues. The V gene's germline CDR1 is MDHEN and CDR2 SYDVKM. The CDR3 DNA is TGTGCCAGCAGTCGGCCCCCCTTGTCCCAAGAGACCCAGTACTTC. Its protein is CASSRPPLSQETQYF.

The chain carries TRBV3-1 (or the pseudogene TRBV3-2) and TRBJ2-3, with TRBD2 identical over 11 bases. Germline V gene data show CDR1 as LGHDT and CDR2 as YNNKEL (reference sequence). V dropped 5 bases and J dropped 2; count of bases not matched to a gene: 3. This CDR3 spans 15 amino acids. The CDR3 reads CASSLAGGPTDTQYF. The CDR3 DNA is TGTGCCAGCAGCTTAGCGGGGGGGCCCACAGATACGCAGTATTTT.

The chain recombines TRBV5-4 with TRBJ2-5; no clear D gene. V was pared by 3 bases and J by 1 base, with 10 bases between. The CDR3 extends over 14 amino acids. Germline V lookup: CDR1 SGHNT, CDR2 YYREEE (reference sequence). CDR3 nucleotides: TGTGCCAGCAGCTCGGCAAGGACCCAAGAGACCCAGTACTTC. As protein: CASSSARTQETQYF.

The sample holds one count of this clone. The chain uses TRBV7-6 and TRBJ2-2; 11 bases line up with TRBD1. The CDR3 runs 21 residues. V trimming: 2 bases; J trimming: 4 bases; junction bases outside the gene matches: 18. CDR1 and CDR2 from the germline V gene are SGHVS and FNYEAQ. DNA of the CDR3: TGTGCCAGCAGCTTATTCCGCCCCGGGACAGGGGGGGGAACCACCACCGGGGAGCTGTTTTTT. This encodes CASSLFRPGTGGGTTTGELFF.

This clone was seen just once. The chain carries TRBV5-4 and TRBJ1-1; 9 nucleotides line up with TRBD1. Trimming cost V 6 bases and J 7 bases; bases outside gene matches: 10. The CDR3 has 14 amino acids. The germline gives CDR1 SGHNT, CDR2 YYREEE (reference sequence). The CDR3 loop reads CASTPQGQGDEAFF. CDR3 bases: TGTGCCAGCACCCCCCAGGGACAGGGAGATGAAGCTTTCTTT.

This clone appeared once. V gene TRBV28 combines with J gene TRBJ1-1; D is uncertain. The CDR3 extends over 15 amino acids. V shed 4 bases and J shed 3 bases, with 15 bases lying between them. CDR1 is MDHEN and CDR2 is SYDVKM in the germline V gene. The CDR3 nucleotides are TGTGCCAGCAGTTCCAGTCTCGGAGTTTACACTGAAGCTTTCTTT. Its protein is CASSSSLGVYTEAFF.

V and J are TRBV12-3 or TRBV12-4 and TRBJ2-7; D is undetermined. Trimming took 2 bases from V and 5 from J, leaving 4 bases between them. The CDR3 spans 11 residues. CDR3 sequence (DNA): TGTGCCAGCAGTTTACGAGACGAGCAGTACTTC. Translated, it gives CASSLRDEQYF.

The gene calls are TRBV3-1 (or the pseudogene TRBV3-2) and TRBJ1-2, with a weak D call TRBD1 (5 bases). There are 14 residues in the CDR3. The V end lost 7 bases, the J end lost 8 bases, and 20 bases lay between the germline ends. Germline V gene data show CDR1 as LGHDT and CDR2 as YNNKEL (reference sequence). This CDR3 reads CASTNRGALPGYTF. The CDR3 coding sequence is TGTGCCAGCACCAACAGAGGGGCCCTGCCCGGCTACACCTTC.